The rows below give T cell receptor beta chains drawn from one sample of a study of blood T cell repertoires in COVID-19. TCRdb keeps only in-frame clones here, not all; method: immunoSEQ multiplex PCR. In the table there are 110,000 to 150,000 clones, more than 65% of which are singletons. Sequenced material: peripheral blood. These receptors all stem from a man at least 80 years old with acute or convalescent COVID-19. The conserved cysteine and the conserved F or W are not part of the CDR3 here.

j_gene: TRBJ1-5
v_gene: TRBV4-3
CDR3aa: ASSQDVQNSNQPQH

j_gene: TRBJ1-6
v_gene: TRBV4-1
CDR3aa: ASSQRDRDNSPLH

j_gene: TRBJ2-2
v_gene: TRBV4-2
CDR3aa: ASSQGRLDTGELF

j_gene: TRBJ2-3
v_gene: TRBV6-5
CDR3aa: ASRTSGTDTQY

j_gene: TRBJ2-3
v_gene: TRBV30
CDR3aa: AWSQGAGTDTQY

j_gene: TRBJ2-2
v_gene: TRBV5-4
CDR3aa: ASSFGGLAGGTGELF

j_gene: TRBJ2-3
v_gene: TRBV19
CDR3aa: ASSLNRGLAGVTSTDTQY

j_gene: TRBJ1-2
v_gene: TRBV18
CDR3aa: ASSAPFRRSVGYT

j_gene: TRBJ2-7
v_gene: TRBV12-3/TRBV12-4
CDR3aa: ATIAQGANEQY

j_gene: TRBJ1-5
v_gene: TRBV28
CDR3aa: ASRKRNPNNQPQH

j_gene: TRBJ2-1
v_gene: TRBV5-4
CDR3aa: ASVLNEQF

j_gene: TRBJ1-5
v_gene: TRBV19
CDR3aa: ASRRQGNGNQPQH

j_gene: TRBJ1-6
v_gene: TRBV7-9
CDR3aa: ASSLTGGKTPLH

j_gene: TRBJ1-2
v_gene: TRBV12-3/TRBV12-4
CDR3aa: ASSLTGVHGYT

j_gene: TRBJ1-1
v_gene: TRBV14
CDR3aa: ASSQVGDTEAF

j_gene: TRBJ2-1
v_gene: TRBV2
CDR3aa: ASSLAGGHYNEQF

j_gene: TRBJ2-2
v_gene: TRBV20-1
CDR3aa: SASDSANTGELF

j_gene: TRBJ2-7
v_gene: TRBV4-1
CDR3aa: ASSQEGRVSEQY

j_gene: TRBJ2-7
v_gene: TRBV7-2
CDR3aa: ASSLAGQGLDEQY

j_gene: TRBJ2-3
v_gene: TRBV6-5
CDR3aa: ASSNRAGTDTQY